This TCR beta chain was identified in a study of blood T cells in healthy people across ages. V gave up 6 bases and J gave up 0 bases, with 17 bases separating them. Germline-derived CDR1 and CDR2 are PRHDT and FYEKMQ (reference sequence). The CDR3 runs to 16 residues. With a J-beta primer mix and a sample-barcoded 5' primer, a second PCR ran about 7 to 11 cycles. A minimum of 3 million CDR3-containing paired-end reads was obtained for each sample. Each CDR3 protein gets one entry after TCRdb re-called the 5' RACE reads with MiXCR. The sample holds about 1.4 million distinct CDR3 sequences, roughly 59% seen once. Researchers report isolating at least 6 million PBMCs per sample.

The chain uses TRBV13 and TRBJ1-2; D unresolved. The material sequenced was blood. The origin of this receptor is a man aged 18-30 years in good health. The CDR3 here is CASSPADRSANYGYTF. The CDR3 coding sequence is TGTGCCAGCAGTCCCGCGGACCGATCGGCTAACTATGGCTACACCTTC.